The 23 T cell receptor beta chains below come from one sample, sequenced in a study of cytomegalovirus exposure and HLA in healthy donors. Sequencing used immunoSEQ multiplex PCR; TCRdb keeps in-frame clones, though not all of them. The table includes more than 80,000 clones, approximately 96% detected once. Sequenced: PBMCs. The origin of the receptors is a woman aged 18 to 35 in good health and CMV-seronegative.

The chain uses TRBV6-5 and TRBJ2-4; the match to TRBD2 covers 7 bases. The CDR3 consists of 15 residues. Trimming at V came to 6 bases and at J to 6 bases, leaving 11 bases not matched to a gene. Germline V gene lookup returns CDR1 MNHEY and CDR2 SVGAGI. This chain's CDR3 is CASRPRAPGGNIQYF. The CDR3 DNA follows: TGTGCCAGCAGACCCCGTGCGCCGGGGGGAAACATTCAGTACTTC.

This CDR3 is CASSFIGESREQYF. CDR3 DNA sequence: TGTGCCAGCAGTTTTATAGGAGAATCGCGGGAGCAGTACTTC. The chain links TRBV27 to TRBJ2-7; D gene unclear. Trimming pared 3 bases from V and 7 bases from J, leaving 16 bases between. In germline, CDR1 is MNHEY, CDR2 SMNVEV (reference sequence). The CDR3 is made up of 14 amino acids.

This chain uses TRBV7-2 with TRBJ2-1; D is ambiguous. The CDR3 sequence is 12 residues long. V was shortened by 4 bases and J by 7 bases, with 8 bases between the two germline ends. Germline CDR1 SGHTA, CDR2 FQGNSA. CDR3 sequence: CASSSSRNEQFF. For the CDR3, the DNA is TGTGCCAGCAGCTCGTCCCGGAATGAGCAGTTCTTC.

The chain carries TRBV11-3 and TRBJ2-6, with a possible D match to TRBD1 (6 bases). The germline V and J ends were trimmed by 8 bases and 0 bases, with 11 bases remaining between them. This CDR3 is 15 amino acids long. Germline V lookup: CDR1 SGHNT, CDR2 YENEEA. CDR3 DNA sequence: TGTGCCAGCTCAAGGGGGACCTCTGGGGCCAACGTCCTGACTTTC. It yields the protein CASSRGTSGANVLTF.

This chain links TRBV5-6 with TRBJ2-1; maybe TRBD2 (5 bases). This CDR3 contains 14 residues. CDR1 is SGHDT and CDR2 is YYEEEE in the germline V gene. V gave up 2 bases and J gave up 10 bases, with 16 bases separating them. CDR3 region: CASSFPSRLEEQFF. In nucleotides, the CDR3 is TGTGCCAGCAGCTTCCCTAGCAGGCTTGAGGAGCAGTTCTTC.

As regards this clone: At one boundary the junction diverges from the germline segment, which might be a read error. The chain links TRBV20-1 to TRBJ2-2; D gene unclear. The CDR3 runs to 8 residues. Germline V gene sequence: CDR1 DFQATT, CDR2 SNEGSKA (reference sequence). CDR3 in amino acids: CSAGELFF. As DNA, the CDR3 is TGCAGTGCCGGTGAGCTGTTTTTT.

This clone occurred once. The V gene is TRBV11-2, the J gene TRBJ1-1, with D perhaps matching TRBD1 (5 bases). V lost 1 base and J lost 4, with 10 bases in between. The V gene's germline CDR1 is SGHAT and CDR2 FQNNGV. The CDR3 loop spans 14 amino acids. The chain's CDR3 is CASSLVTGATEAFF. CDR3 DNA sequence: TGTGCCAGCAGCTTAGTTACTGGGGCCACTGAAGCTTTCTTT. Full variable domain (remainder filled in from reference TRBV11-2 and TRBJ1-1): EAGVAQSPRYKIIEKRQSVAFWCNPISGHATLYWYQQILGQGPKLLIQFQNNGVVDDSQLPKDRFSAERLKGVDSTLKIQPAKLEDSAVYLCASSLVTGATEAFFGQGTRLTVV.

V gene TRBV5-1 combines with J gene TRBJ2-7; 14 positions match TRBD2. J lost 6 bases, V lost 4 bases, and 3 bases had no gene match. Germline lookup yields CDR1 SGHRS and CDR2 YFSETQ. The CDR3 is made up of 14 amino acids. The CDR3 nucleotides read TGCGCCAGCAGCCCGGGACTAGCGGGAGTCGAGCAGTACTTC. Amino acid sequence: CASSPGLAGVEQYF.

This chain joins TRBV28 and TRBJ1-2; 10 bases are shared with TRBD1. The V gene end was trimmed by 8 bases and the J gene end by 7 bases; junction bases not matched to a gene: 4. This CDR3 contains 12 residues. Germline-derived CDR1 and CDR2 are MDHEN and SYDVKM. CDR3 in amino acids: CASQDRGPGYTF. The CDR3 nucleotides read TGTGCCAGCCAAGACAGGGGGCCTGGCTACACCTTC.

The gene calls are TRBV28 and TRBJ2-3, with a possible D match to TRBD2 (6 bases). V was pared by 5 bases and J by 4 bases, with 16 bases between. Germline V gene data show CDR1 as MDHEN and CDR2 as SYDVKM. This CDR3 comprises 15 residues. The CDR3 DNA reads TGTGCCAGCAGTGGCCTGGGGGGAGGTGCAGATACGCAGTATTTT. This sequence encodes CASSGLGGGADTQYF. Using reference TRBV28 and TRBJ2-3 for the parts outside the CDR3, the full variable domain is DVKVTQSSRYLVKRTGEKVFLECVQDMDHENMFWYRQDPGLGLRLIYFSYDVKMKEKGDIPEGYSVSREKKERFSLILESASTNQTSMYLCASSGLGGGADTQYFGPGTRLTVL.

The chain couples TRBV14 to TRBJ2-7; no clear D. Germline V gives CDR1 SGHDN, CDR2 FVKESK. The V end lost 1 base, the J end lost 6 bases, and 7 bases lay between the germline ends. CDR3 size: 12 residues. CDR3 DNA sequence: TGTGCCAGCAGCCAAGGGTCGGTCGAGCAGTACTTC. It translates to CASSQGSVEQYF.

The rearrangement joins TRBV27 to TRBJ1-4, with 7 positions matching TRBD1. There are 15 residues in the CDR3. Germline V lookup: CDR1 MNHEY, CDR2 SMNVEV (reference sequence). J was trimmed by 7 bases and V by 5 bases; bases with no gene match: 10. The CDR3 nucleotides read TGTGCCAGCAGTGAAATGACAGGGTTGGGTGAAAAACTGTTTTTT. It codes for CASSEMTGLGEKLFF. The entire variable domain, with the rest obtained from reference TRBV27 and TRBJ1-4, is as follows: EAQVTQNPRYLITVTGKKLTVTCSQNMNHEYMSWYRQDPGLGLRQIYYSMNVEVTDKGDVPEGYKVSRKEKRNFPLILESPSPNQTSLYFCASSEMTGLGEKLFFGSGTQLSVL.

The rearrangement links TRBV9 to TRBJ2-7, with 7 bases fitting TRBD1. The CDR3 loop spans 14 amino acids. Per germline, CDR1 SGDLS and CDR2 YYNGEE. The J segment lost 5 bases and the V segment lost 0 bases, leaving 5 bases of the junction unmatched. Written as DNA, the CDR3 is TGTGCCAGCAGCGTAGGACAGGGATGGAACGAGCAGTACTTC. Amino acid sequence: CASSVGQGWNEQYF. Filled out from reference TRBV9 and TRBJ2-7, the complete variable domain reads DSGVTQTPKHLITATGQRVTLRCSPRSGDLSVYWYQQSLDQGLQFLIQYYNGEERAKGNILERFSAQQFPDLHSELNLSSLELGDSALYFCASSVGQGWNEQYFGPGTRLTVT.

The chain carries TRBV7-9 and TRBJ1-2; D remains ambiguous. The CDR3 runs 15 residues. CDR1 is SEHNR, CDR2 FQNEAQ, per germline (reference sequence). Trimming removed 8 bases at V and 5 bases at J, with 21 bases between. CDR3 nucleotides: TGTGCCAGCGTACCCCGAGAGAGGCACGATTATGGCTACACCTTC. It translates to CASVPRERHDYGYTF.

This clone was seen a single time. V gene TRBV19 combines with J gene TRBJ2-3, with no clear D. From germline, CDR1 is LNHDA and CDR2 SQIVND (reference sequence). The CDR3 is 12 residues long. V dropped 6 bases and J dropped 4 bases, with 8 bases sitting between them. The CDR3 region has the DNA TGTGCCAGTAGCCGAAGCCCAGATACGCAGTATTTT. Protein sequence: CASSRSPDTQYF.

This chain links TRBV7-2 with TRBJ1-1; 7 bases align to TRBD1. The CDR3 length is 12 residues. After removal of 9 bases from V and 4 bases from J, the junction contained 5 bases not matched to a gene. Germline V CDR1 and CDR2: SGHTA, FQGNSA. The CDR3 here is CASSGGSTEAFF. In nucleotides, the CDR3 is TGTGCCAGTTCAGGGGGAAGCACTGAAGCTTTCTTT.

The gene calls are TRBV19 and TRBJ2-2; 10 bases fit TRBD1. The CDR3 runs 14 residues. The germline V gene encodes CDR1 LNHDA and CDR2 SQIVND (reference sequence). After removal of 6 bases from V and 7 bases from J, the junction contained 5 bases not matched to a gene. This CDR3 reads CASSRTGGGGELFF. CDR3 sequence (DNA): TGTGCCAGTAGCAGGACAGGGGGTGGCGGGGAGCTGTTTTTT.

The chain carries TRBV14 and TRBJ1-4; 9 positions match TRBD1. V was pared by 4 bases and J by 6 bases, with 12 bases of the junction left unmatched. The germline CDR1 and CDR2 sequences are SGHDN and FVKESK. CDR3 size: 17 residues. This CDR3 reads CASSPFGTGLLYEKLFF. The DNA of the CDR3 is TGTGCCAGCAGCCCCTTTGGGACAGGGTTGTTATATGAAAAACTGTTTTTT.

The V gene is TRBV6-6, the J gene TRBJ1-2; a possible D gene is TRBD1 (6 bases). V lost 3 bases and J lost 6, with 11 bases in between. CDR3 length: 13 amino acids. Germline assignment: CDR1 MNHNY and CDR2 SVGAGI (reference sequence). The CDR3 DNA is TGTGCCAGCAGTTATCAGGGGAGTAATGGCTACACCTTC. As protein: CASSYQGSNGYTF.

This clone was picked up a small number of times. The rearrangement joins TRBV9 to TRBJ2-1; 8 bases match TRBD2. CDR1 is SGDLS, CDR2 YYNGEE, per germline. The CDR3 spans 16 residues. The V segment lost 3 bases and the J segment 4 bases; nucleotides outside the gene matches: 9. The CDR3: CASSAPQLAVYNEQFF. CDR3 nucleotide sequence: TGTGCCAGCAGCGCCCCCCAACTAGCGGTATACAATGAGCAGTTCTTC.

The chain recombines TRBV5-1 with TRBJ2-3; 9 bases match TRBD2. CDR3 length: 19 amino acids. J was trimmed by 1 base and V by 4 bases; bases with no gene match: 16. Germline V gene lookup returns CDR1 SGHRS and CDR2 YFSETQ. The CDR3 sequence: CASSPRGGGRAEGTDTQYF. CDR3 bases: TGCGCCAGCAGCCCCCGGGGGGGCGGGAGGGCCGAGGGCACAGATACGCAGTATTTT.

DNA of the CDR3: TGTGCCAGTAGATCCGGGACAGCCCAGTTCACTGAAGCTTTCTTT. Its protein is CASRSGTAQFTEAFF. This chain connects TRBV19 to TRBJ1-1; TRBD1 matches at 7 bases. The CDR3 extends over 15 amino acids. The J segment lost 4 bases and the V segment lost 6 bases, leaving 11 bases of the junction unmatched. Germline V CDR1 and CDR2: LNHDA, SQIVND (reference sequence).

This clone occurred once. The J gene is TRBJ1-6, the V gene TRBV18; no clear D. The V and J ends lost 0 bases and 10 bases respectively, with 10 bases between them. From germline, CDR1 is KGHSH and CDR2 LQKENI. CDR3 length: 14 amino acids. In DNA, the CDR3 is TGTGCCAGCTCACCACCTCGGAGAGGGTCACCCCTCCACTTT. It yields the protein CASSPPRRGSPLHF.